This TCR beta chain was captured by sequencing in a study of patients with pleural tuberculosis (dated by TCRdb to 2013 to 2014). This clonotype was found many times. No cognate antigen has been identified for it. No base-level quality is on record; no much larger clone is a single base apart. The sequencing machine was an Illumina Genome Analyzer IIx. TCRdb reprocessed the public reads (quality trimming at Q25 with fastp, clone calling with MiXCR) and kept in-frame beta chains. CDR3 protein duplicates are merged, each entry listing the most common genes and DNA. A total of approximately 50,000 distinct CDR3 sequences appear in this sample, about 7.3% of them only once. 15% to 20% of the sample rests with the top ten. The TCR was taken from a human donor with pleural tuberculosis.

This receptor carries the CDR3 CSARGGGPRPLHF. The DNA sequence is given as TGCAGTGCTAGAGGGGGGGGGCCCCGGCCCCTCCACTTT. The V and J genes are TRBV20-1 and TRBJ1-6; TRBD1 might be the D gene, on 6 matching bases. The junction shows trimming of 1 base on V and 13 bases on J, plus 14 bases between the germline ends. The germline V gene (reference sequence) yields DFQATT for CDR1 and SNEGSKA for CDR2. The CDR3 starts with the cysteine, ends with the phenylalanine, and has 13 residues. The DNA shown is the 39-base CDR3, in frame from base 1.